This T cell receptor beta chain emerged from a study of CD8 T cells in ankylosing spondylitis. Study outcomes and limitations: Eight highly homologous variants formed a TCR beta motif that appeared characteristic of ankylosing spondylitis blood.

The sample holds a few counts of this clonotype. What it binds is unknown. CDR3 size: 13 residues. Per germline, CDR1 MNHNY and CDR2 SVGAGI (reference sequence). Deletions cut 3 bases from V and 8 bases from J, with 10 bases between. Using its own MiXCR run on the 5' RACE reads, TCRdb lists one record per CDR3 protein. The repertoire holds approximately 350,000 distinct CDR3 sequences, with 14% to 15% as singletons. Input material: blood, either unsorted or a sorted T cell fraction (not recorded which). This clonotype was obtained from a male donor with ankylosing spondylitis or in good health (not recorded which). This chain uses TRBV6-6 with TRBJ1-4; D is unresolved. CDR3 sequence: CASSYGQHEKLFF. CDR3 DNA sequence: TGTGCCAGCAGTTATGGTCAGCACGAAAAACTGTTTTTT.